This T cell receptor (beta chain) came from a study of human T cells and chemical hapten exposure. Stated time point: healthy volunteer bleed at 6 weeks. Sequencing started from total RNA isolated from unfractionated whole blood. The germline CDR1 and CDR2 sequences are SGHTA and FQGNSA. The ends were cut back, 6 bases at V and 10 bases at J, with 10 bases in the middle. The length of the CDR3 is 11 residues. The library attached unique molecular identifiers to individual cDNA molecules. Original analysis: With a range of roughly 23,224 to 690,600, the median per sample was around 96,000 TCRs. MiXCR was run by TCRdb on the RACE reads, yielding one entry per CDR3 protein. TCRdb, not the original authors, processed these V and J calls. The table has approximately 79,000 distinct CDR3 sequences, roughly 8.7% seen once.

Material for sequencing was whole blood. V and J are TRBV7-2 and TRBJ2-1, with D perhaps given as TRBD1 or TRBD2 (5 bases each). The TCR comes from a male donor in good health. Some clones in this sample may be carry-over from other donors' samples. The CDR3 sequence is CASRTGTEQFF. CDR3 nucleotide sequence: TGTGCCAGCAGAACCGGGACGGAGCAGTTCTTC.